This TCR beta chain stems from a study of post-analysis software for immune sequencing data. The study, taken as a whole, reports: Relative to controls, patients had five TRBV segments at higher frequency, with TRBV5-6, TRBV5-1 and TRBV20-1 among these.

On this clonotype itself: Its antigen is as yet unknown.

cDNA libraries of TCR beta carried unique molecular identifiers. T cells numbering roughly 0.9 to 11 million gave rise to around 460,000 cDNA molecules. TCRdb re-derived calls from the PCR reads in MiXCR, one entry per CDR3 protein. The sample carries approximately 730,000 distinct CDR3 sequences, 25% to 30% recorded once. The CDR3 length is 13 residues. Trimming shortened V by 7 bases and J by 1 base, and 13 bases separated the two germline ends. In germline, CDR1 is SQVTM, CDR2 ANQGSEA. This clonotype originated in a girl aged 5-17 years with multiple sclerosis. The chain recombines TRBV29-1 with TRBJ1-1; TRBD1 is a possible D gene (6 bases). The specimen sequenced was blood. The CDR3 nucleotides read TGCAGCGGTACCCAGGGGCCGAACACTGAAGCTTTCTTT. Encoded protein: CSGTQGPNTEAFF.